This record concerns one T cell receptor (beta chain) sequence. Generated by immunoSEQ multiplex PCR, the TCRdb table keeps only in-frame clones and is missing some. This table has roughly 380,000 clones, approximately 89% appearing once. The sample is drawn from a study of blood T cell repertoires in COVID-19. Overall study context: The origin of the acute and convalescent COVID-19 samples was the United States, Italy and Spain.

What was sequenced was peripheral blood. The clonotype comes from a woman in her fifties or sixties with COVID-19, enrolled during active disease.

The CDR3 DNA reads TGTGCCAGCAGGGGACAGGTAGATCAGCCCCAGCATTTT. It codes for CASRGQVDQPQHF. This chain connects TRBV12-3 or TRBV12-4 to TRBJ1-5; 8 bases are a match to TRBD1. The CDR3 has 13 residues. J gave up 5 bases and V 6 bases, and 3 bases lay outside the gene matches.